The 25 T cell receptor beta chains below come from one sample, sequenced in a study of PD-L1 blockade in urothelial cancer. Sequencing used immunoSEQ multiplex PCR; TCRdb keeps in-frame clones, though not all of them. The sample lists about 63,000 clones; 80% to 85% were seen once. The time point: pretreatment peripheral blood. Sequencing used PBMCs, obtained around atezolizumab (anti-PD-L1) treatment. The receptor source for this set is a man between 65 and 79 years old with urothelial cancer.

The chain recombines TRBV28 with TRBJ2-1, with D possibly TRBD1 on 6 matching bases. Trimming left V 4 bases short and J 7 bases short, with 11 bases between. The germline V gene has CDR1 MDHEN and CDR2 SYDVKM. This CDR3 spans 13 amino acids. CDR3: CASSWTVQNEQFF. The CDR3 bases are TGTGCCAGCAGTTGGACAGTGCAAAATGAGCAGTTCTTC.

This chain links TRBV5-1 with TRBJ2-7; 7 bases are a match to TRBD1. The CDR3 covers 14 residues. The germline CDR1 and CDR2 sequences are SGHRS and YFSETQ. V gave up 5 bases and J gave up 0 bases; unmatched junction bases: 5. CDR3 DNA: TGCGCCAGCAGGGAACGACAGGGCTCCTACGAGCAGTACTTC. Its translation: CASRERQGSYEQYF.

V and J are TRBV5-8 and TRBJ2-7; 7 nucleotides match TRBD1. The CDR3 covers 16 residues. The J segment lost 6 bases and the V segment lost 4 bases, leaving 16 bases of the junction unmatched. In germline, CDR1 is SGHTS, CDR2 YDEGEE. CDR3 nucleotides: TGTGCCAGCAGCCAACCTCCGGGACAGATCCTAGGCGAGCAGTACTTC. It is translated as CASSQPPGQILGEQYF.

About this clone itself: The junction does not match germline at one end; this may be a read error. The V gene is TRBV20-1, the J gene TRBJ2-1; weak D call: TRBD2 (6 bases). The CDR3 covers 10 residues. Per the germline V gene, CDR1 is DFQATT and CDR2 is SNEGSKA (reference sequence). The CDR3 reads CSATLRDVIF. The DNA for the CDR3 is TGCAGTGCCACTTTGCGGGACGTCATCTTC.

This chain links TRBV7-9 with TRBJ1-1, with TRBD1 as a possible D gene (6 bases). Germline assignment: CDR1 SEHNR and CDR2 FQNEAQ (reference sequence). The CDR3 sequence is 13 residues long. V was clipped by 6 bases and J by 11 bases, with 19 bases between them. CDR3 in amino acids: CASSYTTGPTAFF. CDR3 DNA: TGTGCCAGCAGTTATACCACAGGGCCCACGGCTTTCTTT. Supplemented by reference TRBV7-9 and TRBJ1-1, the full variable domain reads DTGVSQNPRHKITKRGQNVTFRCDPISEHNRLYWYRQTLGQGPEFLTYFQNEAQLEKSRLLSDRFSAERPKGSFSTLEIQRTEQGDSAMYLCASSYTTGPTAFFGQGTRLTVV.

This chain uses TRBV7-2 with TRBJ2-1; 9 nucleotides align to TRBD2. This CDR3 is 15 amino acids long. Looked up from germline, CDR1 is SGHTA and CDR2 is FQGNSA. V shed 6 bases, J shed 6 bases, and the junction held 9 bases outside the gene matches. The CDR3 sequence is CASRPPSGMSNEQFF. The DNA for the CDR3 is TGTGCCAGCAGACCCCCTAGCGGGATGTCCAATGAGCAGTTCTTC.

The J gene is TRBJ2-1, the V gene TRBV4-1, with 9 bases fitting TRBD2. The CDR3 is made up of 17 amino acids. V lost 3 bases to trimming and J lost 3 bases; unmatched junction nucleotides: 9. From germline, CDR1 is MGHRA and CDR2 YSYEKL. The CDR3 loop reads CASSHVSGSASYNEQFF. The CDR3 coding sequence is TGCGCCAGCAGCCATGTTAGCGGGAGTGCTAGCTACAATGAGCAGTTCTTC.

The gene calls are TRBV9 and TRBJ1-1; D remains ambiguous. CDR1 SGDLS and CDR2 YYNGEE come from the germline V gene. V dropped 4 bases and J dropped 1 base, with 14 bases sitting between them. There are 15 residues in the CDR3. DNA of the CDR3: TGTGCCAGCAGCCCGAGGATGGCCAGGAACACTGAAGCTTTCTTT. This encodes CASSPRMARNTEAFF.

The rearrangement links TRBV27 to TRBJ2-7, with TRBD2 identical over 11 bases. With 6 bases clipped from V and 2 bases from J, the junction kept 6 bases outside the gene matches. Germline lookup yields CDR1 MNHEY and CDR2 SMNVEV (reference sequence). The CDR3 has 15 residues. Written as DNA, the CDR3 is TGTGCCAGCAGAAAACCGGGACTAGCGGCCTACGAGCAGTACTTC. Amino acids: CASRKPGLAAYEQYF.

The chain links TRBV9 to TRBJ2-5; 11 positions match TRBD1. This CDR3 contains 15 residues. Germline CDR1 and CDR2: SGDLS and YYNGEE. With V trimmed by 0 bases and J by 9 bases, 7 bases remained unmatched. This CDR3 is CASSVVGGQGVPQYF. Here the CDR3 DNA reads TGTGCCAGCAGCGTAGTTGGGGGACAGGGGGTTCCCCAGTACTTC.

The V gene is TRBV19, the J gene TRBJ2-3, with 10 bases lining up with TRBD2. Germline V gives CDR1 LNHDA, CDR2 SQIVND (reference sequence). V shed 5 bases and J 3 bases; nucleotides not matched to a gene: 5. The CDR3 is 15 amino acids. The CDR3, as DNA: TGTGCCAGTAGTGCGAAGCGGGAGGGAACAGATACGCAGTATTTT. It is translated as CASSAKREGTDTQYF.

This chain uses TRBV2 with TRBJ2-5, with 10 bases identical to TRBD1. Germline-derived CDR1 and CDR2 are SNHLY and FYNNEI. This CDR3 contains 15 residues. V was pared by 10 bases and J by 3 bases, with 11 bases of the junction left unmatched. The CDR3 sequence: CATENLGTGEETQYF. The CDR3 coding sequence is TGTGCCACCGAGAACTTAGGGACAGGGGAAGAGACCCAGTACTTC.

This rearrangement joins TRBV6-5 to TRBJ1-2; no clear D. CDR3 length: 13 amino acids. The ends were cut back, 4 bases at V and 1 base at J, with 7 bases in the middle. The germline V gene encodes CDR1 MNHEY and CDR2 SVGAGI. The CDR3 protein is CASSSTLNYGYTF. The DNA of the CDR3 is TGTGCCAGCAGTTCGACTCTTAACTATGGCTACACCTTC.

This sequence joins TRBV5-4 and TRBJ2-7; 7 nucleotides agree with TRBD1. The CDR3 length is 14 residues. V lost 4 bases to trimming and J lost 0 bases; unmatched junction nucleotides: 4. Looked up from germline, CDR1 is SGHNT and CDR2 is YYREEE (reference sequence). This CDR3 reads CASSEQGDSYEQYF. The CDR3, as DNA: TGTGCCAGCAGCGAGCAGGGGGACTCCTACGAGCAGTACTTC.

The chain has TRBV7-2 and TRBJ1-1; D is ambiguous. V lost 5 bases to trimming and J lost 4 bases, with 11 bases between them. Germline CDR1 is SGHTA and CDR2 is FQGNSA. This CDR3 contains 13 residues. The chain's CDR3 is CASSERRGTEAFF. CDR3 nucleotide sequence: TGTGCCAGCAGCGAGCGTAGAGGCACTGAAGCTTTCTTT.

The chain combines TRBV6-5 with TRBJ1-1; D is unclear. Trimming removed 7 bases at V and 1 base at J, with 10 bases between. The length of the CDR3 is 13 residues. Germline CDR1 MNHEY, CDR2 SVGAGI. The CDR3 DNA is TGTGCCAGCACCAAGGAGGGGAACACTGAAGCTTTCTTT. Protein: CASTKEGNTEAFF.

This clone showed up just a few times. The chain recombines TRBV29-1 with TRBJ1-1; no definite D call. Germline CDR1 and CDR2: SQVTM and ANQGSEA. This CDR3 region has 12 residues. V was clipped by 7 bases and J by 5 bases, with 14 bases between them. CDR3 loop: CSGGGGETEAFF. The CDR3 coding sequence is TGCAGCGGGGGTGGAGGAGAAACTGAAGCTTTCTTT.

This clone has at least ten counts. The chain is built from TRBV5-1 and TRBJ2-2; the D gene is possibly TRBD1 (6 bases). V was cut by 0 bases and J by 3 bases, with 15 bases left in between. Germline lookup yields CDR1 SGHRS and CDR2 YFSETQ. This CDR3 region has 17 residues. The CDR3 protein is CASSLDGGSSHTGELFF. The CDR3 DNA is TGCGCCAGCAGCTTGGATGGGGGCTCGTCCCACACCGGGGAGCTGTTTTTT.

The chain couples TRBV9 to TRBJ1-4, with D possibly matching TRBD1 (5 bases). The CDR3 length is 14 residues. Germline assignment: CDR1 SGDLS and CDR2 YYNGEE. V was cut by 2 bases and J by 2 bases, with 7 bases left in between. CDR3 coding DNA: TGTGCCAGCAGCGTCCGGGGGACTAATGAAAAACTGTTTTTT. Its translation: CASSVRGTNEKLFF.

The chain recombines TRBV29-1 with TRBJ2-3, with TRBD2 identical over 9 bases. The CDR3 consists of 15 residues. Per the germline V gene, CDR1 is SQVTM and CDR2 is ANQGSEA. The V and J ends lost 7 bases and 2 bases, in that order; junction bases with no gene match: 10. Written as DNA, the CDR3 is TGCAGCGCTATCCCTAGCGGGACTTACACAGATACGCAGTATTTT. This gives the protein CSAIPSGTYTDTQYF.

The chain is built from TRBV5-6 and TRBJ1-2; D is perhaps TRBD1 (5 bases). The CDR3 covers 14 residues. Germline V gene data show CDR1 as SGHDT and CDR2 as YYEEEE. Trimming left V 1 base short and J 3 bases short, with 10 bases between. In nucleotides, the CDR3 is TGTGCCAGCAGCTTGCCGGGGGGGTACTATGGCTACACCTTC. It is translated as CASSLPGGYYGYTF.

The chain carries TRBV6-6 and TRBJ2-7; 9 nucleotides align to TRBD2. The CDR3 sequence is 15 residues long. Germline V gene lookup returns CDR1 MNHNY and CDR2 SVGAGI (reference sequence). J was trimmed by 3 bases and V by 0 bases; bases with no gene match: 3. The CDR3 nucleotides are TGTGCCAGCAGTTACTCGGCTAGCGGGAACTACGAGCAGTACTTC. It codes for CASSYSASGNYEQYF.

The chain employs TRBV10-3 and TRBJ2-5; 13 bases fit TRBD2. The CDR3 extends over 17 amino acids. Germline V gives CDR1 ENHRY, CDR2 SYGVKD. The V gene end was trimmed by 3 bases and the J gene end by 5 bases; junction bases not matched to a gene: 9. The CDR3 DNA reads TGTGCCATCAGTGACGGTAGACTAGCGGGAGGCCGGGAGACCCAGTACTTC. Its translation is CAISDGRLAGGRETQYF.

J is TRBJ2-7 and V is TRBV2, with 9 positions matching TRBD2. This CDR3 has 14 residues. V lost 5 bases, J lost 4 bases, and 6 bases stayed unmatched. From germline, CDR1 is SNHLY and CDR2 FYNNEI. CDR3 loop: CASSLAGQLYEQYF. The CDR3 coding sequence is TGTGCCAGCAGTCTAGCGGGACAGCTATACGAGCAGTACTTC. The full variable domain, in which reference TRBV2 and TRBJ2-7 provide the parts outside the CDR3, is EPEVTQTPSHQVTQMGQEVILRCVPISNHLYFYWYRQILGQKVEFLVSFYNNEISEKSEIFDDQFSVERPDGSNFTLKIRSTKLEDSAMYFCASSLAGQLYEQYFGPGTRLTVT.

The rearrangement links TRBV20-1 to TRBJ2-3, with D uncertain. Germline V gene lookup returns CDR1 DFQATT and CDR2 SNEGSKA (reference sequence). This CDR3 is 11 amino acids long. With 1 base removed from V and 8 bases from J, the gap between germline ends came to 7 bases. CDR3 in DNA: TGCAGTGCTAGAGTTCAGGTTACGCAGTATTTT. Amino acid sequence: CSARVQVTQYF.